A selection of T cell receptor beta chains follows, all from one sample in a study of blood T cells in healthy people across ages. TCRdb ran MiXCR on the 5' RACE reads and lists one entry per CDR3 protein. The data hold fewer than 1,000,000 distinct CDR3 sequences, with around 45% observed a single time. The sample comprised blood. These receptors were taken from a man between 60 and 75 years old in good health. The CDR3 runs from the conserved cysteine through the conserved F or W. Fields, in order: D gene, clone size, V gene, J gene, CDR3 DNA, CDR3 protein. D genes are given only for firm matches. Part of the rows lack a size; the others show once, few, many or a class for expanded clones.

>.|.|TRBV7-6|TRBJ2-5
TGTGCCAGCAGCTCTAAGACCCAGTACTTC
CASSSKTQYF
>.|once|TRBV6-5|TRBJ1-1
TGTGCCAGCAGGTCGGCCGGGCACACTGAAGCTTTCTTT
CASRSAGHTEAFF
>.|many|TRBV27|TRBJ1-6
TGTGCCAGCAGGTCAGAAGGAAGAAGTTATTCACCCCTCCACTTT
CASRSEGRSYSPLHF
>.|.|TRBV9|TRBJ1-1
TGTGCCAGCAGCGTAGGGCCTCGTGGCACTGAAGCTTTCTTT
CASSVGPRGTEAFF
>TRBD2|.|TRBV5-1|TRBJ2-3
TGCGCCAGCAGCTCGACTAGCGGGACAGATACGCAGTATTTT
CASSSTSGTDTQYF
>.|.|TRBV5-1|TRBJ2-5
TGCGCCAGCAGCTTGGGGGGACTGCTTTCTAGCATCCAAGAGACCCAGTACTTC
CASSLGGLLSSIQETQYF
>TRBD2|.|TRBV29-1|TRBJ2-1
TGCAGCGTGGGAGCGGGGGGGCCGGGTGAGCAGTTCTTC
CSVGAGGPGEQFF
>.|.|TRBV10-3|TRBJ2-6
TGTGCCATCAGCGATGATAAAGGGACTGGGGCCAACGTCCTGACTTTC
CAISDDKGTGANVLTF
>.|once|TRBV7-8|TRBJ1-4
TGTGCCAGCAGCTTCGGGTTGGCGACGGCTAATGAAAAACTGTTTTTT
CASSFGLATANEKLFF
>.|.|TRBV3-1|TRBJ2-4
TGTGCCAGCAGCCAAGATCTTGGCAGGAGTCAGTACTTC
CASSQDLGRSQYF
>.|.|TRBV19|TRBJ2-1
TGTGCCAGTAGTATAGAGGGGGGGCGAACCTACAATGAGCAGTTCTTC
CASSIEGGRTYNEQFF